This T cell receptor beta chain was found in a study of cytomegalovirus exposure and HLA in healthy donors. About this clone itself: Its target is not known.

Overall study findings and caveats: Cytomegalovirus status, reportedly, was diagnosed with high specificity and sensitivity by the classifier. In an earlier analysis, most TCR beta V segments were productive about 87% or about 30% of the time.

The V gene's germline CDR1 is MNHNS and CDR2 SASEGT. The CDR3 runs 18 residues. The V gene lost 4 bases and the J gene lost 8 bases, with 27 bases spanning the gap. Researchers ran the PCR with 60 Vbeta and 13 Jbeta primers. Assay used: immunoSEQ multiplex PCR; TCRdb lists only in-frame clones, some missing. The sample has roughly 130,000 clones, over 75% seen once; the top ten hold around 2%. This clonotype was sampled from a man aged 25-40 years in good health and CMV-seronegative. Sequencing input: PBMCs. V gene TRBV6-1 combines with J gene TRBJ2-1; perhaps TRBD2 as D (6 bases). CDR3 sequence: CASSAGGSGSTRNYEQFF. The CDR3 DNA is TGTGCCAGCAGTGCCGGGGGTAGCGGATCTACGCGCAACTATGAGCAGTTCTTC.